The next 7 T cell receptor beta chains were all read from a single sample in a study of blood T cells in healthy people across ages. Sample-barcoded 5' priming and a J-beta primer mix drove a second PCR of roughly 6 to 12 cycles. TCRdb reprocessed the 5' RACE reads via MiXCR and lists one record per CDR3 protein. The sample has 700,000 or so distinct CDR3 sequences, approximately 40% seen once; the top ten hold 25% to 30%. What was sequenced was blood. These receptor sequences come from a man aged 80 or over in good health.

The V call is TRBV24-1, the J call TRBJ2-7, with D maybe TRBD1 (5 bases). The length of the CDR3 is 15 residues. V lost 4 bases, J lost 10 bases, and 22 bases lay in between. Germline V gives CDR1 KGHDR, CDR2 SFDVKD. CDR3 in DNA: TGTGCCACCAGTGACCGGACCCCCGGACAAGAGGCCCAGTACTTC. This gives the protein CATSDRTPGQEAQYF.

This chain connects TRBV10-3 to TRBJ2-1; TRBD2 matches 8 bases. Germline CDR1 ENHRY, CDR2 SYGVKD. V gave up 2 bases and J gave up 7 bases; unmatched junction bases: 13. The CDR3 contains 17 residues. The DNA of the CDR3 is TGTGCCATCAGTGAGAATCCAGCGGGGGCGATGAAGAATGAGCAGTTCTTC. This codes for CAISENPAGAMKNEQFF.

This clonotype was seen only a few times. The chain combines TRBV4-3 with TRBJ2-1, with 12 positions matching TRBD2. V lost 4 bases, J lost 9 bases, and 7 bases stayed unmatched. Germline CDR1 LGHNA, CDR2 YSLEER. This CDR3 contains 15 residues. In DNA, the CDR3 is TGCGCCAGCAGCCGAATGAGACTAGCGGGAGTTGAGCAGTTCTTC. Amino acids: CASSRMRLAGVEQFF.

With regard to this clonotype: A read error may be the cause here, since a much bigger clone is one base away. This chain uses TRBV7-7 with TRBJ2-5, with 9 bases that match TRBD1. The CDR3 has 15 residues. The V gene end was trimmed by 5 bases and the J gene end by 5 bases; junction bases not matched to a gene: 9. Germline V gene sequence: CDR1 SSHAT, CDR2 FNYEAQ (reference sequence). CDR3 residues: CASSPTGGVQETQYF. CDR3 DNA sequence: TGTGCCAGCAGCCCGACAGGGGGAGTCCAGGAGACCCAGTACTTC.

The rearrangement uses TRBV12-3 or TRBV12-4 and TRBJ1-1; TRBD1 agrees at 11 bases. This CDR3 is 16 amino acids long. J was trimmed by 5 bases and V by 0 bases; bases with no gene match: 5. Here the CDR3 reads CASSLALGQGETEAFF. CDR3 sequence (DNA): TGTGCCAGCAGTTTAGCCTTGGGACAGGGGGAGACTGAAGCTTTCTTT.

V gene TRBV20-1 combines with J gene TRBJ2-3; the D gene is possibly TRBD2 (6 bases). Trimming pared 0 bases from V and 2 bases from J, leaving 15 bases between. The CDR3 contains 16 residues. Germline loops: CDR1 DFQATT, CDR2 SNEGSKA (reference sequence). The CDR3 DNA is TGCAGTGCTAGAGATTCTAGAGGGAGGTCCACAGATACGCAGTATTTT. It is translated as CSARDSRGRSTDTQYF.

Only a few counts were recorded for this clonotype. The V gene is TRBV6-6, the J gene TRBJ1-2, with 7 nucleotides matching TRBD1. Looked up from germline, CDR1 is MNHNY and CDR2 is SVGAGI (reference sequence). There are 13 residues in the CDR3. Unmatched junction bases numbered 7, after V lost 4 bases and J lost 8 bases. This CDR3 is CASSSQGGRGYTF. Written as DNA, the CDR3 is TGTGCCAGCAGTTCGCAGGGGGGGAGAGGCTACACCTTC.